This T cell receptor (beta chain) emerged from a study of CD8 T cells in Susac syndrome. Random hexamers were used to reverse transcribe 0.5 to 1 ug of RNA. An immunoSEQ multiplex PCR amplified TCR beta CDR3 over 54 Vbeta and 13 Jbeta. TCRdb used MiXCR to reprocess the immunoSEQ multiplex PCR reads, holding one entry per CDR3 protein. Among roughly 190,000 distinct CDR3 sequences listed, less than 95% were seen once. Trimming left V 6 bases short and J 5 bases short, with 10 bases between. CDR1 is SEHNR and CDR2 is FQNEAQ in the germline V gene (reference sequence). This CDR3 has 12 residues. Controls were drawn from healthy donors and were matched for age and sex. TEMRA cells were FACS-enriched and CD8+ and CD4+ T cells negatively isolated.

This clonotype was sampled from a human donor in good health. This rearrangement joins TRBV7-9 to TRBJ1-1, with D perhaps matching TRBD1 (5 bases). What was sequenced was CD4+ T cells from PBMCs. The CDR3 is CASSTPGTEAFF. In nucleotides, the CDR3 is TGTGCCAGCAGTACTCCAGGGACTGAAGCTTTCTTT.